This T cell receptor (beta chain) was sequenced for a study of cytomegalovirus exposure and HLA in healthy donors. From germline, CDR1 is MNHEY and CDR2 SMNVEV (reference sequence). Trimming removed 7 bases from V and 2 bases from J, with 20 bases in between. The CDR3 sequence is 17 residues long. Use of 60 Vbeta and 13 Jbeta primers characterized the PCR. Per the study methods: In a later analysis, 10 million to 11 million of some 80 million unique beta chains occurred in at least two donors. Libraries were prepared by immunoSEQ multiplex PCR; TCRdb keeps only in-frame clonotypes and omits some of them. V and J calls plus clone size are reproduced from that table; the DNA served to infer D and trimming. The data hold 200,000 to 250,000 clones, with over 60% observed a single time.

V is TRBV27 and J is TRBJ2-2, with a tentative D call TRBD1 (6 bases). The sequence was obtained from a man younger than 30 in good health and CMV-seronegative. The sequenced sample was PBMCs. The CDR3 region is CASKSWGNRANTGELFF. In DNA form, the CDR3 reads TGTGCCAGCAAATCGTGGGGGAACAGGGCTAACACCGGGGAGCTGTTTTTT.